This TCR beta chain was identified during a study of blood T cells in healthy people across ages (dated by TCRdb to the mid-2010s). At the level of the whole study: Template switching captured roughly one uniquely barcoded TCR beta cDNA molecule per two T cells in model experiments. To track age-related changes in TCR beta repertoire diversity, the study relied on deep sequencing normalized with unique cDNA molecular identifiers. Donors were grouped into four age groups: young (average 16 years), middle-aged (less than 40), aged (around 62) and long-lived (just over 80). To avoid experimental bias, donors of different ages were distributed randomly across sequencing lanes. For two donors (one aged 18 to 30 and one aged 80 or older), the study analyzed two additional independent replicas of 1 million unique cDNA reads from the same blood draw. What the research found in general, with its limitations: Because profiling used bulk unsorted PBMCs, naive and antigen-experienced compartments could not be compared conclusively. There was a strong correlation between observed TCR beta diversity and the percentage of naive T cells measured by flow cytometry. Compared with the aged group, more naive CD4+ T cells, fewer expanded clones and increased TCR diversity were shown by the long-lived group, suggesting age selection. As age increased, observed TCR beta diversity per million T cells dropped in a roughly linear way, and a significant reduction was already evident by age 40. Because the CMV infection status of the donors was unknown, age-related changes in expanded clonotypes may potentially have been confounded. Estimates of total diversity from one million sequenced T cells were regarded as lower bounds and underestimates.

Library generation was performed with 5' RACE. The instrument given in TCRdb is Illumina HiSeq 2500. A second PCR of about 7 to 12 cycles was performed with a sample-barcoded 5' primer and a J-beta primer mix. A unique molecular identifier was introduced onto each TCR beta cDNA molecule by a template-switch 5' adaptor carrying 12 random nucleotides. Each sample yielded at least 3 million CDR3-containing paired-end reads. First-strand cDNA synthesis was performed from all RNA using the Mint cDNA synthesis kit, with priming by a TRBC-specific oligonucleotide. All cDNA was treated with uracil-DNA glycosylase and then went through a first 18-cycle PCR with the universal primers M1SS and BC2_uni_R. In the source study's methods: Each sample was normalized by randomly selecting 1 million high-quality reads, each carrying a distinct molecular identifier. Instead of being binned into consensus sequences, reads with shared molecular identifiers were discarded. MiTCR, set to a Q25 quality threshold and the strictest error-elimination algorithm, was used for CDR3 identification, clonotype clustering and error correction. Lower-bound total TCR beta diversity was estimated with a nonparametric unseen species model using Euler transformation. TCRdb redid the processing of the public reads, applying fastp at Q25 and MiXCR, and retained in-frame beta chains. Identical CDR3 protein sequences are pooled into one entry, listed with their most common genes and DNA. The V and J calls reflect TCRdb's pipeline rather than the authors' work. This sample gives roughly 720,000 distinct CDR3 sequences in total; around half of them show up just once. The ten largest clones represent about 38% of the sample.

Systemically healthy Caucasian individuals from Russia, 35 to 50 in total and aged roughly 6 to 100 years, were included as donors. Roughly 11 milliliters of peripheral blood were drawn from each donor into EDTA-treated Vacutainer tubes. PBMCs were isolated by Ficoll-Paque density-gradient centrifugation, with at least 7 million obtained per sample. Total RNA was extracted from PBMCs with Trizol reagent, with at least 5 micrograms obtained per sample. For every donor, flow cytometry on a PBMC aliquot measured the percentage of naive CD45RAhigh/CD27high T cells. The CDR3 spans 13 residues, from the cysteine through the phenylalanine. Solely the CDR3 DNA is kept, with 39 bases framed from the first base. Trimming at the junction amounts to 4 bases on V and 7 bases on J, and the germline ends lie 14 bases apart. CDR1 and CDR2, looked up from the germline V gene, are SNHLY and FYNNEI. This clonotype has just one count. Its antigen is still unknown. No much larger clonotype is one base removed from it; base qualities were not supplied. Weak support is all one read offers.

The sample consisted of blood. The sequence was collected from a man older than 75 in good health. The chain is made from TRBV2 and TRBJ2-7; too little of a D gene remains to name it. This receptor carries the CDR3 CASSVEANNEQYF. The base sequence is TGTGCCAGCAGTGTTGAGGCCAACAATGAGCAGTACTTC.